The 26 T cell receptor beta chains below come from one sample, sequenced in a study of T cell repertoires in cytomegalovirus infection (dated by TCRdb to the late 2010s). This specimen's treatment or condition label, interpreted: in vitro stimulation with specific CMV peptide epitopes to enrich CMV-specific T cells. Sequencing used an Illumina HiSeq 1500. TCRdb took the public reads, trimmed them with fastp at Q25, ran MiXCR for clone calling and kept in-frame beta chains. Every distinct CDR3 protein forms one entry, paired with its most common genes and DNA. Within this sample are approximately 260,000 distinct CDR3 sequences, with 20% to 25% of them counted one time only. The ten largest clones capture approximately 20% of the sample. No antigen is known for these receptors. The starting material was cultured PBMCs, obtained from culture after CMV antigen stimulation. The receptor source for this set is a human donor in good health (CMV status not recorded). Some clones in this sample may be carry-over from other donors' samples.

The chain carries TRBV5-1 and TRBJ2-3; 8 nucleotides line up with TRBD2. The CDR3 covers 16 residues. Per germline, CDR1 SGHRS and CDR2 YFSETQ. With 0 bases clipped from V and 2 bases from J, the junction kept 5 bases outside the gene matches. The CDR3 loop is CASSLVASGYTDTQYF. The CDR3 DNA reads TGCGCCAGCAGCTTGGTTGCTAGCGGGTACACAGATACGCAGTATTTT.

A single count supports this clonotype. The V gene is TRBV13, the J gene TRBJ2-1; unclear D gene. Germline V gene lookup returns CDR1 PRHDT and CDR2 FYEKMQ (reference sequence). The CDR3 covers 17 residues. The ends were cut back, 2 bases at V and 0 bases at J, with 14 bases in the middle. CDR3 sequence reads: CASSLWAVGFSYNEQFF. The CDR3 DNA reads TGTGCCAGCAGCTTATGGGCGGTAGGGTTCTCCTACAATGAGCAGTTCTTC.

With respect to this clonotype: One end of the junction varies from germline; a read error may be responsible. The V and J genes are TRBV6-2 or TRBV6-3 and TRBJ2-2; D is unclear. The CDR3 runs 14 residues. Germline CDR1 and CDR2: MNHEY and SVGEGT. CDR3 protein: CANSYSSDTGELFF. CDR3 sequence (DNA): TGTGCCAACAGTTACTCTAGTGACACCGGGGAGCTGTTTTTT.

There are a few counts of this clonotype. The gene calls are TRBV7-3 and TRBJ2-5, with D perhaps TRBD2 (5 bases). The CDR3 length is 13 residues. V was pared by 4 bases and J by 2 bases, with 8 bases between. Germline-derived CDR1 and CDR2 are SGHTA and FQGTGA. In nucleotides, the CDR3 is TGTGCCAGCAGCTCAGCGGCACAAGAGACCCAGTACTTC. Its protein is CASSSAAQETQYF.

This clonotype has a count of ten or more. This chain connects TRBV7-2 to TRBJ2-3; D gene ambiguous. With 3 bases removed from V and 2 bases from J, the gap between germline ends came to 15 bases. Germline values: CDR1 SGHTA, CDR2 FQGNSA. There are 16 residues in the CDR3. The CDR3 region is CASSFLSSEITDTQYF. The CDR3 bases are TGTGCCAGCAGCTTCTTAAGCTCGGAGATCACAGATACGCAGTATTTT. The whole variable domain, filled in from reference TRBV7-2 and TRBJ2-3, reads GAGVSQSPSNKVTEKGKDVELRCDPISGHTALYWYRQSLGQGLEFLIYFQGNSAPDKSGLPSDRFSAERTGGSVSTLTIQRTQQEDSAVYLCASSFLSSEITDTQYFGPGTRLTVL.

The chain recombines TRBV6-1 with TRBJ2-7; 8 bases map to TRBD2. Germline loops: CDR1 MNHNS, CDR2 SASEGT. The length of the CDR3 is 15 residues. Losses at the gene ends were 2 bases for V and 4 bases for J; bases not matched to a gene: 7. CDR3 coding DNA: TGTGCCAGCAGTGAATCCCATAGCGGGAAATACGAGCAGTACGTC. This sequence encodes CASSESHSGKYEQYV.

The chain joins TRBV5-6 to TRBJ1-1; 9 nucleotides match TRBD1. J lost 5 bases, V lost 1 base, and 12 bases had no gene match. Germline CDR1 is SGHDT and CDR2 is YYEEEE. The CDR3 consists of 17 residues. CDR3 amino acids: CASSLSGWRDRVTEAFF. The CDR3 nucleotides are TGTGCCAGCAGCTTGTCGGGTTGGAGGGACAGGGTTACTGAAGCTTTCTTT.

This clonotype was seen at least ten times. The chain carries TRBV7-2 and TRBJ2-7; D unclear. The CDR3 loop spans 14 amino acids. The germline gives CDR1 SGHTA, CDR2 FQGNSA. V shed 1 base and J shed 5 bases, with 12 bases lying between them. CDR3 sequence: CASSLDWSTDEQYF. The DNA of the CDR3 is TGTGCCAGCAGCTTAGATTGGAGCACGGACGAGCAGTACTTC.

V gene TRBV5-6 combines with J gene TRBJ1-1; 8 bases map to TRBD1. V shed 3 bases, J shed 0 bases, and the junction held 7 bases outside the gene matches. Germline CDR1 and CDR2: SGHDT and YYEEEE. The CDR3 is made up of 16 amino acids. The CDR3 region has the DNA TGTGCCAGCAGCTCGTGGACAGGGCTTATGAACACTGAAGCTTTCTTT. This translates into CASSSWTGLMNTEAFF. The whole variable domain, filled in from reference TRBV5-6 and TRBJ1-1, reads DAGVTQSPTHLIKTRGQQVTLRCSPKSGHDTVSWYQQALGQGPQFIFQYYEEEERQRGNFPDRFSGHQFPNYSSELNVNALLLGDSALYLCASSSWTGLMNTEAFFGQGTRLTVV.

The chain uses TRBV19 and TRBJ2-3; D unclear. From germline, CDR1 is LNHDA and CDR2 SQIVND (reference sequence). V lost 7 bases and J 6 bases, leaving 17 bases between the germline ends. The CDR3 totals 14 residues. CDR3 sequence reads: CASTRLGQMDTQYF. In nucleotides, the CDR3 is TGTGCCAGTACCCGGCTTGGGCAGATGGATACGCAGTATTTT. Filled out from reference TRBV19 and TRBJ2-3, the complete variable domain reads DGGITQSPKYLFRKEGQNVTLSCEQNLNHDAMYWYRQDPGQGLRLIYYSQIVNDFQKGDIAEGYSVSREKKESFPLTVTSAQKNPTAFYLCASTRLGQMDTQYFGPGTRLTVL.

A few counts support this clonotype. The chain uses TRBV11-2 and TRBJ2-3, with 9 bases fitting TRBD1. Trimming at V came to 6 bases and at J to 5 bases, leaving 6 bases not matched to a gene. Germline CDR1 reads SGHAT; CDR2 reads FQNNGV. The CDR3 totals 14 residues. For the CDR3, the DNA is TGTGCCAGCAGAAGACAGGGGGTCGGAGATACGCAGTATTTT. This sequence encodes CASRRQGVGDTQYF.

This clonotype came up a few times. The chain links TRBV11-2 to TRBJ1-6; D is perhaps TRBD1 (5 bases). Germline CDR1 is SGHAT and CDR2 is FQNNGV. Trimming removed 1 base at V and 6 bases at J, with 13 bases between. The CDR3 contains 16 residues. CDR3 coding DNA: TGTGCCAGCAGCTTAGTATCCGGACACGTTAATTCACCCCTCCACTTT. Protein product: CASSLVSGHVNSPLHF.

The J gene is TRBJ1-1, the V gene TRBV6-5; D remains unclear. The CDR3 sequence is 14 residues long. Germline CDR1 MNHEY, CDR2 SVGAGI. V lost 7 bases, J lost 3 bases, and 15 bases lay in between. This CDR3 is CASTHGFRDTEAFF. In DNA, the CDR3 is TGTGCCAGCACCCACGGTTTTAGGGACACTGAAGCTTTCTTT.

The table lists this clonotype with many counts. This rearrangement joins TRBV7-2 to TRBJ1-1, with a weak D call TRBD1 (6 bases). Germline-derived CDR1 and CDR2 are SGHTA and FQGNSA. With 5 bases removed from V and 0 bases from J, the gap between germline ends came to 16 bases. The CDR3 is 16 residues long. As DNA, the CDR3 is TGTGCCAGCAGCCGCGTTGGGGGCCGGGTGAACACTGAAGCTTTCTTT. Protein sequence: CASSRVGGRVNTEAFF.

This clonotype has at least ten counts. For the CDR3, the DNA is TGTGCCAGCAGCTTAGGTCTAGCTCCGAACACCGGGGAGCTGTTTTTT. Encoded protein: CASSLGLAPNTGELFF. The V call is TRBV7-2, the J call TRBJ2-2, with D possibly TRBD2 on 5 matching bases. The CDR3 contains 16 residues. Looked up from germline, CDR1 is SGHTA and CDR2 is FQGNSA. The V end was cut by 1 base, the J end by 0 bases, with 9 bases between.

This clonotype has a handful of counts. The chain carries TRBV20-1 and TRBJ2-5; TRBD2 aligns across 9 bases. The CDR3 consists of 15 residues. Germline V gene data show CDR1 as DFQATT and CDR2 as SNEGSKA (reference sequence). The V and J ends lost 6 bases and 5 bases, in that order; junction bases with no gene match: 13. CDR3 in DNA: TGCAGTGCCGAGAGAGTAGCGGGAGAGTGGGAGACCCAGTACTTC. Translation gives CSAERVAGEWETQYF.

This chain uses TRBV19 with TRBJ2-1, with 7 bases lining up with TRBD2. The CDR3 is made up of 12 amino acids. Germline-derived CDR1 and CDR2 are LNHDA and SQIVND (reference sequence). The V segment lost 3 bases and the J segment 7 bases; nucleotides outside the gene matches: 0. This CDR3 reads CASSMGGNEQFF. The CDR3 bases are TGTGCCAGTAGTATGGGGGGGAATGAGCAGTTCTTC.

This clonotype was observed many times. This sequence joins TRBV28 and TRBJ2-7; 8 nucleotides align to TRBD1. This CDR3 spans 15 amino acids. Per germline, CDR1 MDHEN and CDR2 SYDVKM. The V gene end was trimmed by 8 bases and the J gene end by 1 base; junction bases not matched to a gene: 10. DNA for the CDR3: TGTGCCAGCGAGGGACCAGGGGGCGCGTCCTACGAGCAGTACTTC. Protein product: CASEGPGGASYEQYF. Variable domain in full (rest from reference TRBV28 and TRBJ2-7): DVKVTQSSRYLVKRTGEKVFLECVQDMDHENMFWYRQDPGLGLRLIYFSYDVKMKEKGDIPEGYSVSREKKERFSLILESASTNQTSMYLCASEGPGGASYEQYFGPGTRLTVT.

In this sample, this clonotype is medium-sized. This sequence joins TRBV7-2 and TRBJ1-4; D is ambiguous. The CDR3 is made up of 14 amino acids. V lost 1 base to trimming and J lost 4 bases, with 7 bases between them. The germline V gene has CDR1 SGHTA and CDR2 FQGNSA. CDR3 bases: TGTGCCAGCAGCTTAGGGACCTTTAATGAAAAACTGTTTTTT. Its translation is CASSLGTFNEKLFF.

The V and J genes are TRBV9 and TRBJ1-2; D may be TRBD1 (5 bases). V dropped 3 bases and J dropped 5 bases, with 11 bases sitting between them. CDR1 is SGDLS, CDR2 YYNGEE, per germline. The CDR3 spans 13 residues. The CDR3 DNA follows: TGTGCCAGCAGCGAACCTGGGGGGTATGGCTACACCTTC. This translates into CASSEPGGYGYTF.

This clonotype turned up a few times. The chain couples TRBV7-9 to TRBJ1-3; D unresolved. This CDR3 spans 16 amino acids. The germline gives CDR1 SEHNR, CDR2 FQNEAQ (reference sequence). Trimming left V 5 bases short and J 0 bases short, with 14 bases between. CDR3 region: CASSPQTGISGNTIYF. In nucleotides, the CDR3 is TGTGCCAGCAGCCCACAGACTGGGATCTCTGGAAACACCATATATTTT.

The J gene is TRBJ1-1, the V gene TRBV27; the D gene is possibly TRBD1 (6 bases). V dropped 8 bases and J dropped 1 base, with 14 bases sitting between them. The CDR3 extends over 14 amino acids. The germline CDR1 and CDR2 sequences are MNHEY and SMNVEV (reference sequence). The CDR3 loop reads CASGLPGQNTEAFF. As DNA, the CDR3 is TGTGCCAGCGGGCTTCCGGGACAGAACACTGAAGCTTTCTTT.

V is TRBV4-3 and J is TRBJ1-4; weak D call: TRBD1 (6 bases). With 0 bases removed from V and 8 bases from J, the gap between germline ends came to 13 bases. Germline V gene lookup returns CDR1 LGHNA and CDR2 YSLEER. CDR3 length equals 15 residues. The CDR3 DNA reads TGCGCCAGCAGCCAAGAGGGGGGCTTTAGGGAAAAACTGTTTTTT. Its translation is CASSQEGGFREKLFF.

This clonotype appeared a few times. V gene TRBV7-9 combines with J gene TRBJ1-1, with D unclear. The germline V gene encodes CDR1 SEHNR and CDR2 FQNEAQ (reference sequence). Trimming removed 5 bases from V and 10 bases from J, with 14 bases in between. The CDR3 is made up of 12 amino acids. In nucleotides, the CDR3 is TGTGCCAGCAGCGCCCGCGGAGGAGCAGCTTTCTTT. Translated, it gives CASSARGGAAFF.

This clonotype was picked up many times. The V and J genes are TRBV7-2 and TRBJ2-1; D is unclear. CDR3 length: 11 residues. Trimming took 3 bases from V and 9 from J, leaving 6 bases between them. CDR1 SGHTA and CDR2 FQGNSA come from the germline V gene. The CDR3 region has the DNA TGTGCCAGCAGCTTTAGTGTTGAGCAGTTCTTC. Its translation is CASSFSVEQFF.

The rearrangement joins TRBV6-5 to TRBJ1-5; TRBD1 agrees at 8 bases. CDR3 length: 15 amino acids. Germline CDR1 MNHEY, CDR2 SVGAGI. The trim removed 6 bases at V and 6 bases at J, leaving 10 bases unmatched. The CDR3 nucleotides are TGTGCCAGCAGGGCCCTTCAGGGGGCTGGTCAGCCCCAGCATTTT. This codes for CASRALQGAGQPQHF.